These T cell receptor beta chains were read from a single sample in a study of cytomegalovirus exposure and HLA in healthy donors. The data were produced by immunoSEQ multiplex PCR, yet TCRdb's version contains in-frame clones alone and is incomplete. With under 85,000 clones in the sample, the ten largest clones hold about 15%. Specimen: PBMCs. These receptors originate from a boy younger than 18 in good health and CMV-seronegative. The CDR3 runs from the conserved cysteine through the conserved F or W. A D gene is named only where the DNA matches it firmly.

j_call	cdr3_length	v_call	d_call	cdr3_aa	cdr3_nt
TRBJ2-7	12	TRBV19	TRBD1	CASQGQGVEQYF	TGTGCCAGCCAAGGACAGGGTGTCGAGCAGTACTTC
TRBJ1-2	12	TRBV6-5	.	CAIRGFNYGYTF	TGTGCCATTAGAGGGTTTAACTATGGCTACACCTTC
TRBJ1-1	13	TRBV7-2	.	CASSLVGARGAFF	TGTGCCAGCAGCTTAGTTGGAGCTAGGGGGGCTTTCTTT
TRBJ1-1	12	TRBV7-8	.	CASRQTNTEAFF	TGTGCCAGCAGACAGACGAACACTGAAGCTTTCTTT
TRBJ2-3	13	TRBV7-2	.	CASTQFLADTQYF	TGTGCCAGCACCCAATTTCTAGCAGATACGCAGTATTTT
TRBJ2-4	14	TRBV6-5	TRBD1	CASRPRDSKNIQYF	TGTGCCAGCAGACCCCGGGACAGCAAAAACATTCAGTACTTC
TRBJ2-7	15	TRBV2	TRBD2	CASTQRGLAAPEQYF	TGTGCCAGCACCCAAAGGGGACTAGCGGCCCCCGAGCAGTACTTC
TRBJ1-1	16	TRBV5-1	TRBD1	CASSLGQGWMNTEAFF	TGCGCCAGCAGCTTGGGACAGGGTTGGATGAACACTGAAGCTTTCTTT
TRBJ1-1	13	TRBV7-9	.	CASSSSGGTEAFF	TGTGCCAGCAGCAGTTCAGGAGGCACTGAAGCTTTCTTT
TRBJ1-6	18	TRBV5-1	.	CASSLGIRTPVNNSPLHF	TGCGCCAGCAGCTTGGGTATACGGACTCCAGTAAATAATTCACCCCTCCACTTT
TRBJ2-7	15	TRBV19	.	CASSMRTETGYEQYF	TGTGCCAGTAGTATGCGGACAGAAACCGGCTACGAGCAGTACTTC
TRBJ2-1	16	TRBV9	TRBD2	CASSYNLAGGQNEQFF	TGTGCCAGCAGCTACAATCTAGCGGGAGGTCAGAATGAGCAGTTCTTC
TRBJ2-3	13	TRBV5-4	.	CASSLGQGDTQYF	TGTGCCAGCAGCTTGGGACAAGGAGATACGCAGTATTTT
TRBJ1-1	12	TRBV19	.	CASHFGDTEAFF	TGTGCCTCCCATTTCGGGGACACTGAAGCTTTCTTT
TRBJ2-3	15	TRBV7-9	TRBD2	CASSFTGGSPDTQYF	TGTGCCAGCAGCTTCACCGGCGGGAGCCCAGATACGCAGTATTTT
TRBJ2-7	14	TRBV2	.	CASSRTPSSYEQYF	TGTGCCAGCAGTAGAACTCCTAGCTCCTACGAGCAGTACTTC
TRBJ1-1	16	TRBV11-2	TRBD1	CASSLGQGAWGTEAFF	TGTGCCAGCAGCTTAGGACAGGGGGCCTGGGGGACTGAAGCTTTCTTT
TRBJ2-3	15	TRBV11-2	TRBD2	CASSPTSGYTDTQYF	TGTGCCAGCAGCCCCACTAGCGGGTACACAGATACGCAGTATTTT
TRBJ1-1	11	TRBV19	.	CASSPDTEAFF	TGTGCCAGTAGTCCGGACACTGAAGCTTTCTTT
TRBJ1-5	15	TRBV5-8	.	CASSPGQTLNQPQHF	TGTGCCAGCAGCCCCGGACAGACCCTCAATCAGCCCCAGCATTTT
TRBJ2-6	15	TRBV15	.	CATSTRGSGANVLTF	TGTGCCACCAGCACTCGCGGGTCTGGGGCCAACGTCCTGACTTTC
TRBJ2-5	13	TRBV5-5	.	CASSAVGPETQYF	TGTGCCAGCAGCGCTGTCGGTCCAGAGACCCAGTACTTC
TRBJ1-5	15	TRBV4-2	TRBD1	CASSPRDRREQPQHF	TGTGCCAGCAGCCCCAGGGACAGGAGGGAACAGCCCCAGCATTTT
TRBJ1-2	12	TRBV5-1	TRBD1	CASRSDRGGYTF	TGCGCCAGCCGTTCGGACAGGGGCGGCTACACCTTC
TRBJ1-2	14	TRBV5-5	TRBD1	CASSLEQGYYGYTF	TGTGCCAGCAGCTTAGAACAGGGGTACTATGGCTACACCTTC
TRBJ1-3	15	TRBV6-5	.	CASSYAQGSGNTIYF	TGTGCCAGCAGTTACGCTCAGGGATCTGGAAACACCATATATTTT
TRBJ1-2	15	TRBV5-1	TRBD1	CASSPDRGPGYGYTF	TGCGCCAGCAGCCCCGACAGGGGGCCAGGCTATGGCTACACCTTC
TRBJ2-7	15	TRBV5-1	TRBD1	CASSSEPGQRYEQYF	TGCGCCAGCAGCTCGGAACCGGGACAGCGATACGAGCAGTACTTC
TRBJ2-1	13	TRBV2	TRBD2	CASIPGGAGEQFF	TGTGCCAGCATCCCCGGGGGGGCCGGTGAGCAGTTCTTC
TRBJ1-2	14	TRBV19	.	CASSSIGENYGYTF	TGTGCCAGTAGTAGTATCGGGGAAAACTATGGCTACACCTTC
TRBJ1-1	15	TRBV4-3	.	CASSRGTRGRTEAFF	TGCGCCAGCAGCCGGGGCACCAGGGGCCGGACTGAAGCTTTCTTT
TRBJ2-7	11	TRBV7-8	.	CASGEVSEQYF	TGTGCCAGCGGTGAGGTATCCGAGCAGTACTTC
TRBJ2-7	12	TRBV6-1	.	CASGQSSYEQYF	TGTGCCAGCGGACAGTCCTCCTACGAGCAGTACTTC
TRBJ1-5	15	TRBV6-5	.	CASSYQGAGDQPQHF	TGTGCCAGCAGTTACCAGGGCGCGGGGGATCAGCCCCAGCATTTT
TRBJ1-1	17	TRBV19	TRBD1	CASSMPMGQTMNTEAFF	TGTGCCAGTAGTATGCCTATGGGACAGACAATGAACACTGAAGCTTTCTTT
TRBJ1-4	14	TRBV30	.	CAWTGKGANEKLFF	TGTGCCTGGACAGGGAAGGGGGCTAATGAAAAACTGTTTTTT
TRBJ1-1	15	TRBV25-1	.	CASSFYGGVNTEAFF	TGTGCCAGCAGTTTTTATGGGGGGGTAAACACTGAAGCTTTCTTT
TRBJ1-4	13	TRBV10-3	.	CAITPGTNEKLFF	TGTGCCATCACTCCAGGTACAAATGAAAAACTGTTTTTT
TRBJ2-7	14	TRBV14	TRBD2	CASSLPGLAREQYF	TGTGCCAGCAGTCTCCCGGGACTAGCCCGCGAGCAGTACTTC
TRBJ2-3	17	TRBV7-9	.	CASSLGRAWGPTDTQYF	TGTGCCAGCAGCTTAGGCCGGGCGTGGGGGCCCACAGATACGCAGTATTTT
TRBJ1-1	15	TRBV6-1	.	CATPGDPPLNTEAFF	TGTGCCACCCCGGGGGATCCGCCTCTGAACACTGAAGCTTTCTTT
TRBJ1-5	14	TRBV11-3	TRBD1	CASIRGQGLQPQHF	TGTGCCAGCATTAGGGGGCAGGGGCTTCAGCCCCAGCATTTT
TRBJ1-2	14	TRBV28	.	CASSQDILAYGYTF	TGTGCCAGCAGTCAGGACATCCTGGCTTATGGCTACACCTTC
TRBJ1-5	15	TRBV28	.	CASSLSGAANQPQHF	TGTGCCAGCAGTTTATCGGGTGCGGCCAATCAGCCCCAGCATTTT
TRBJ2-7	18	TRBV4-2	.	CASSQDVRGLGGRYEQYF	TGTGCCAGCAGCCAAGATGTTAGAGGGTTGGGGGGTAGATACGAGCAGTACTTC
TRBJ1-5	16	TRBV7-9	.	CASSPQGQISNQPQHF	TGTGCCAGCAGCCCCCAGGGACAAATTAGCAATCAGCCCCAGCATTTT
TRBJ2-1	12	TRBV19	TRBD2	CATGLAGIEQFF	TGTGCCACTGGACTAGCGGGCATCGAGCAGTTCTTC
TRBJ2-7	13	TRBV5-1	TRBD1	CASMGDRAYEQYF	TGCGCCAGCATGGGGGACAGGGCTTACGAGCAGTACTTC
TRBJ1-6	15	TRBV5-4	.	CASSLGPANNSPLHF	TGTGCCAGCAGCCTGGGCCCCGCTAATAATTCACCCCTCCACTTT
TRBJ2-6	17	TRBV25-1	.	CASSLNPRDFWANVLTF	TGTGCCAGCAGTCTAAACCCCCGGGACTTCTGGGCCAACGTCCTGACTTTC
TRBJ1-1	15	TRBV27	.	CASSISRSGNTEAFF	TGTGCCAGCAGTATAAGCCGATCGGGGAACACTGAAGCTTTCTTT
TRBJ2-5	13	TRBV18	.	CASSRAGLETQYF	TGTGCCAGCTCGCGCGCGGGTTTGGAGACCCAGTACTTC
TRBJ1-1	18	TRBV7-9	TRBD1	CASSLVQGQGARLTEAFF	TGTGCCAGCAGCTTAGTTCAAGGACAGGGGGCCAGGCTCACTGAAGCTTTCTTT
TRBJ2-1	15	TRBV9	.	CASSPQGSSYNEQFF	TGTGCCAGCAGCCCCCAGGGTAGCTCCTACAATGAGCAGTTCTTC
TRBJ1-4	18	TRBV5-6	TRBD1	CASSFGLTGGRTNEKLFF	TGTGCCAGCAGCTTCGGTCTAACAGGGGGTCGAACTAATGAAAAACTGTTTTTT